Listed below are T cell receptor beta chains from one sample, sequenced in a study of OX40 agonist ivuxolimab in advanced cancers. Sequencing used immunoSEQ multiplex PCR; TCRdb keeps in-frame clones, though not all of them. Of some 77,000 clones in the sample, almost 90% were seen once. The sample consisted of CD4+ or CD8+ T cells sorted from blood, taken in a trial of the OX40 agonist ivuxolimab. Source of these receptors: an adult with an advanced solid tumor such as melanoma, head and neck, liver or kidney cancer. Each CDR3 is given with its conserved first and last residue. A D gene is named only where the DNA matches it firmly. The size entry is marked missing in some rows and otherwise reads once, few, many or a size class.

cdr3_aa cdr3_nt v_call clone_size d_call j_call
CASSLGQDFSYEQYF TGTGCCAGCAGCCTCGGACAGGACTTCTCCTACGAGCAGTACTTC TRBV11-3 once TRBD1 TRBJ2-7
CASSFGGEGNTIYF TGTGCCAGCTCCTTTGGGGGGGAAGGAAACACCATATATTTT TRBV27 . . TRBJ1-3
CASTPTGGGNQPQHF TGTGCCAGCACCCCGACAGGGGGGGGAAATCAGCCCCAGCATTTT TRBV6-6 . TRBD1 TRBJ1-5
CASSLLSGTLIGGGTSYEQYF TGTGCCAGCAGTTTATTAAGCGGGACCCTCATCGGCGGCGGGACCTCCTACGAGCAGTACTTC TRBV28 . TRBD2 TRBJ2-7
CARSHRADLSSYNSPLHF TGTGCCAGAAGTCACAGGGCTGACCTTAGCTCCTATAATTCACCCCTCCACTTT TRBV5-3 . . TRBJ1-6
CASSQVAGAYGYTF TGCGCCAGCAGCCAAGTCGCGGGAGCCTATGGCTACACCTTC TRBV4-1 few . TRBJ1-2
CASYSNQPQHF TGTGCCAGCTATAGCAATCAGCCCCAGCATTTT TRBV28 . . TRBJ1-5
CASSIRTGNTEAFF TGTGCCAGCAGCATCCGGACAGGCAACACTGAAGCTTTCTTT TRBV11-3 . TRBD1 TRBJ1-1
CASSSDGNTGELFF TGTGCCAGCAGTTCGGACGGTAACACCGGGGAGCTGTTTTTT TRBV2 . . TRBJ2-2
CASSDRGRLYEQYF TGCGCCAGCAGCGACAGGGGGCGACTCTACGAGCAGTACTTC TRBV5-1 . TRBD1 TRBJ2-7
CASLRTRRAGAFF TGTGCCAGCCTGAGGACAAGGCGGGCTGGGGCTTTCTTT TRBV2 . . TRBJ1-1